These 15 T cell receptor beta chains share one sample of origin, sequenced in a study of CD8+ T cells in alopecia areata. Noted treatment: oral pan-JAK inhibitor, 5-10 mg twice daily. cDNA serving as the sequencing template came from extracted, reverse transcribed RNA. The repertoire was sequenced with immunoSEQ multiplex PCR; TCRdb's copy has only in-frame clones and lacks some. This table has around 300,000 clones, over 45% appearing once. The source material was CD4+ T cells sorted from blood, sampled between weeks 51 and 54, from a patient treated with tofacitinib. All receptors come from a human donor with alopecia areata.

This chain joins TRBV11-2 and TRBJ2-3, with 7 bases aligning to TRBD2. CDR1 is SGHAT, CDR2 FQNNGV, per germline. This CDR3 is 14 amino acids long. Losses at the gene ends were 5 bases for V and 4 bases for J; bases not matched to a gene: 6. CDR3 sequence (DNA): TGTGCCAGCAGCCCATGGGGGGGGGCAGATACGCAGTATTTT. It is translated as CASSPWGGADTQYF. The full variable domain, completed using reference TRBV11-2 and TRBJ2-3, is EAGVAQSPRYKIIEKRQSVAFWCNPISGHATLYWYQQILGQGPKLLIQFQNNGVVDDSQLPKDRFSAERLKGVDSTLKIQPAKLEDSAVYLCASSPWGGADTQYFGPGTRLTVL.

The chain is built from TRBV10-3 and TRBJ2-7, with unresolved D. The V end lost 6 bases, the J end lost 7 bases, and 22 bases lay between the germline ends. Germline values: CDR1 ENHRY, CDR2 SYGVKD. The CDR3 length is 15 residues. CDR3 residues: CAIRHSTSRLGEQYF. Here the CDR3 DNA reads TGTGCCATCAGACACAGTACCTCTCGTTTGGGGGAGCAGTACTTC.

This chain uses TRBV7-2 with TRBJ1-2; a possible D gene is TRBD1 (6 bases). Trimming shortened V by 2 bases and J by 4 bases, and 14 bases separated the two germline ends. Germline values: CDR1 SGHTA, CDR2 FQGNSA. This CDR3 spans 15 amino acids. The CDR3, as DNA: TGTGCCAGCAGCTTAAGCGCAGGGGAAGTCTATGGCTACACCTTC. This gives the protein CASSLSAGEVYGYTF.

The V gene is TRBV25-1, the J gene TRBJ1-4; D gene ambiguous. The CDR3 is made up of 11 amino acids. Deletions cut 7 bases from V and 8 bases from J, with 8 bases between. Germline V lookup: CDR1 MGHDK, CDR2 SYGVNS. CDR3 DNA: TGTGCCAGCAACCTGGGGGAAAAACTGTTTTTT. Encoded protein: CASNLGEKLFF.

The gene calls are TRBV6-5 and TRBJ1-4; D gene ambiguous. V was trimmed by 5 bases and J by 11 bases, leaving 15 bases between them. Germline V gene lookup returns CDR1 MNHEY and CDR2 SVGAGI. This CDR3 is 13 amino acids long. This chain's CDR3 is CASSPRALPKLFF. The CDR3 nucleotides read TGTGCCAGCAGTCCACGCGCATTACCTAAACTGTTTTTT.

This clone appeared a single time. This chain uses TRBV7-9 with TRBJ2-3; no clear D. Germline values: CDR1 SEHNR, CDR2 FQNEAQ (reference sequence). Trimming shortened V by 3 bases and J by 5 bases, and 6 bases separated the two germline ends. This CDR3 comprises 12 residues. The DNA of the CDR3 is TGTGCCAGCAGCTTCAAGGTAGATACGCAGTATTTT. Protein product: CASSFKVDTQYF.

This clone was seen a few times. The gene calls are TRBV29-1 and TRBJ2-7; 8 positions match TRBD1. The germline V gene encodes CDR1 SQVTM and CDR2 ANQGSEA. The V gene end was trimmed by 7 bases and the J gene end by 3 bases; junction bases not matched to a gene: 5. CDR3 length: 12 residues. CDR3: CSASDRGYEQYF. As DNA, the CDR3 is TGCAGCGCCTCTGACAGGGGCTACGAGCAGTACTTC.

This chain uses TRBV30 with TRBJ1-6; 7 bases are a match to TRBD1. The CDR3 has 13 residues. The V gene's germline CDR1 is GTSNPN and CDR2 SVGIG (reference sequence). V was pared by 3 bases and J by 14 bases, with 10 bases of the junction left unmatched. Written as DNA, the CDR3 is TGTGCCTGGAGCGACAGGGCCAAGGGGGCCCTCCACTTT. Protein sequence: CAWSDRAKGALHF.

The chain links TRBV7-2 to TRBJ2-2, with D unclear. This CDR3 has 16 amino acids. Germline assignment: CDR1 SGHTA and CDR2 FQGNSA. V lost 5 bases, J lost 5 bases, and 18 bases lay in between. The CDR3 reads CASSPRARAPTGELFF. The CDR3 region has the DNA TGTGCCAGCAGCCCCCGGGCTAGAGCCCCAACCGGGGAGCTGTTTTTT. Using reference TRBV7-2 and TRBJ2-2 for the parts outside the CDR3, the full variable domain is GAGVSQSPSNKVTEKGKDVELRCDPISGHTALYWYRQSLGQGLEFLIYFQGNSAPDKSGLPSDRFSAERTGGSVSTLTIQRTQQEDSAVYLCASSPRARAPTGELFFGEGSRLTVL.

The V call is TRBV29-1, the J call TRBJ2-3, with 9 bases identical to TRBD1. With 8 bases clipped from V and 8 bases from J, the junction kept 8 bases outside the gene matches. The V gene's germline CDR1 is SQVTM and CDR2 ANQGSEA. The CDR3 is 12 residues long. The DNA of the CDR3 is TGCAGCATCCGGGACAGGGAGGGTACGCAGTATTTT. This encodes CSIRDREGTQYF.

This clone was observed a handful of times. The chain employs TRBV19 and TRBJ1-1; D remains unclear. Germline V gene data show CDR1 as LNHDA and CDR2 as SQIVND (reference sequence). Trimming took off 3 bases at V and 1 base at J, with 9 bases between the two ends. The CDR3 sequence is 14 residues long. CDR3 residues: CASSMAGRNTEAFF. The CDR3 DNA reads as TGTGCCAGTAGTATGGCAGGCAGGAACACTGAAGCTTTCTTT.

The chain recombines TRBV5-6 with TRBJ1-2; TRBD1 is a possible D gene (5 bases). V was pared by 0 bases and J by 7 bases, with 13 bases between. This CDR3 spans 14 amino acids. The V gene's germline CDR1 is SGHDT and CDR2 YYEEEE. The CDR3 region has the DNA TGTGCCAGCAGCTTGGGTGTCAGGGAGACTGGCTACACCTTC. Encoded protein: CASSLGVRETGYTF.

The chain combines TRBV15 with TRBJ2-1; D perhaps matches TRBD2 (6 bases). Germline CDR1 and CDR2: LNHNV and YYDKDF (reference sequence). CDR3 length: 13 amino acids. V dropped 7 bases and J dropped 8 bases, with 15 bases sitting between them. DNA of the CDR3: TGTGCCACCAATCAGCAAGCTAGCGATGAGCAGTTCTTC. Translation: CATNQQASDEQFF.

This clone was detected once. The J gene is TRBJ2-4, the V gene TRBV30; 11 bases line up with TRBD2. Germline V gene sequence: CDR1 GTSNPN, CDR2 SVGIG (reference sequence). V shed 8 bases and J 0 bases; nucleotides not matched to a gene: 6. The CDR3 length is 15 residues. As DNA, the CDR3 is TGTGCCGGGACTAGCGGCCACTTAGCCAAAAACATTCAGTACTTC. Translated: CAGTSGHLAKNIQYF.

J is TRBJ1-5 and V is TRBV30; possible D gene TRBD1, 5 bases. Trimming pared 1 base from V and 0 bases from J, leaving 10 bases between. This CDR3 contains 15 residues. In germline, CDR1 is GTSNPN, CDR2 SVGIG (reference sequence). CDR3 DNA: TGTGCCTGGAGTGGTTCAGGGAATAGCAATCAGCCCCAGCATTTT. It yields the protein CAWSGSGNSNQPQHF.